The next 30 T cell receptor beta chains were all read from a single sample in a study of lymphopenia after photon versus proton radiotherapy. Clones were sequenced by immunoSEQ multiplex PCR, and TCRdb holds only the in-frame ones, with some missing. Of 13,000 or so clones listed, 88% are singletons. Sequencing was performed on peripheral blood, taken from a patient treated with photon-based radiotherapy. These TCRs come from a man in his 60s with pancreatic cancer.

This chain links TRBV9 with TRBJ2-1; D gene uncertain. V shed 6 bases and J shed 2 bases, with 9 bases lying between them. Germline-derived CDR1 and CDR2 are SGDLS and YYNGEE. The CDR3 consists of 13 residues. CDR3 nucleotides: TGTGCCAGCATGTCAGAGCCCTACAATGAGCAGTTCTTC. Residues: CASMSEPYNEQFF.

The rearrangement links TRBV10-3 to TRBJ1-2, with D possibly matching TRBD1 (5 bases). Germline V gives CDR1 ENHRY, CDR2 SYGVKD. Trimming took off 9 bases at V and 0 bases at J, with 11 bases between the two ends. The CDR3 extends over 13 amino acids. The CDR3 protein is CAIAWGSNYGYTF. The DNA for the CDR3 is TGTGCCATAGCATGGGGCTCTAACTATGGCTACACCTTC.

CDR3 nucleotides: TGTGCCAGCTCACGCGATATAAGTGTCTCACCCCTCCACTTT. Its protein product is CASSRDISVSPLHF. This chain connects TRBV18 to TRBJ1-6; D not certain. V was clipped by 4 bases and J by 10 bases, with 14 bases between them. Germline V gene data show CDR1 as KGHSH and CDR2 as LQKENI. The CDR3 spans 14 residues.

The J gene is TRBJ2-1, the V gene TRBV7-6, with TRBD1 matching over 7 bases. The CDR3 runs 17 residues. CDR1 SGHVS and CDR2 FNYEAQ come from the germline V gene. V lost 4 bases and J lost 1; bases outside the gene matches: 10. For the CDR3, the DNA is TGTGCCAGCAGCTCTATATTCGCGACAGGGTCCTACAATGAGCAGTTCTTC. Residues: CASSSIFATGSYNEQFF.

The CDR3 reads CASSSGRGLNTEAFF. Here the CDR3 DNA reads TGTGCCAGCAGTTCGGGTCGTGGGCTGAACACTGAAGCTTTCTTT. The chain combines TRBV28 with TRBJ1-1; no reliable D call. With 4 bases removed from V and 0 bases from J, the gap between germline ends came to 12 bases. CDR1 and CDR2 (germline): MDHEN, SYDVKM. This CDR3 region has 15 residues.

The chain joins TRBV27 to TRBJ2-3; 8 nucleotides line up with TRBD2. Germline V CDR1 and CDR2: MNHEY, SMNVEV (reference sequence). The CDR3 consists of 18 residues. V was clipped by 3 bases and J by 2 bases; unmatched bases: 13. CDR3 amino acids: CASSFWASSGRNTDTQYF. CDR3 in DNA: TGTGCCAGCAGTTTTTGGGCCTCCAGCGGGAGAAACACAGATACGCAGTATTTT.

The chain uses TRBV14 and TRBJ2-3; TRBD1 or TRBD2 may be the D gene (5 bases each). V lost 8 bases and J lost 5, with 8 bases in between. The length of the CDR3 is 11 residues. Germline-derived CDR1 and CDR2 are SGHDN and FVKESK. CDR3 bases: TGTGCCAGCGGGACGGGAGATACGCAGTATTTT. Amino acids: CASGTGDTQYF.

This rearrangement joins TRBV5-1 to TRBJ2-7; a possible D gene is TRBD1 (7 bases). V lost 0 bases and J 4 bases, leaving 11 bases between the germline ends. There are 14 residues in the CDR3. Germline V CDR1 and CDR2: SGHRS, YFSETQ. The CDR3 region is CASSLGRGRYEQYF. DNA of the CDR3: TGCGCCAGCAGCTTGGGCAGGGGGAGGTACGAGCAGTACTTC.

This clone was seen just once. The CDR3 DNA follows: TGTGCCAGCAGCGATAGCTATGGCTACACCTTC. Encoded protein: CASSDSYGYTF. The gene calls are TRBV5-4 and TRBJ1-2; D is undetermined. Trimming shortened V by 4 bases and J by 4 bases, and 5 bases separated the two germline ends. CDR1 is SGHNT, CDR2 YYREEE, per germline (reference sequence). The CDR3 consists of 11 residues.

V and J are TRBV6-4 and TRBJ1-6; TRBD1 matches 8 bases. The CDR3 length is 14 residues. Germline V gene data show CDR1 as MRHNA and CDR2 as SNTAGT. After removal of 5 bases from V and 7 bases from J, the junction contained 4 bases not matched to a gene. CDR3 DNA: TGTGCCAGCAGTCCAGGACAGGGCAATTCACCCCTCCACTTT. Translating it yields CASSPGQGNSPLHF.

The genes are TRBV9 and TRBJ2-2; 10 bases are a match to TRBD1. The V segment lost 3 bases and the J segment 7 bases; nucleotides outside the gene matches: 6. The CDR3 sequence is 15 residues long. Germline V CDR1 and CDR2: SGDLS, YYNGEE. The CDR3 region has the DNA TGTGCCAGCAGCGGCCGACAGGGGGCGGTCGGGGAGCTGTTTTTT. It translates to CASSGRQGAVGELFF.

The chain uses TRBV5-1 and TRBJ1-2; a possible D gene is TRBD1 (5 bases). Deletions cut 4 bases from V and 0 bases from J, with 13 bases between. From germline, CDR1 is SGHRS and CDR2 YFSETQ. This CDR3 is built from 15 residues. CDR3 sequence reads: CASSPGGSANYGYTF. CDR3 in DNA: TGCGCCAGCAGCCCCGGGGGATCAGCTAACTATGGCTACACCTTC. The full variable domain, with the rest looked up from reference TRBV5-1 and TRBJ1-2, is KAGVTQTPRYLIKTRGQQVTLSCSPISGHRSVSWYQQTPGQGLQFLFEYFSETQRNKGNFPGRFSGRQFSNSRSEMNVSTLELGDSALYLCASSPGGSANYGYTFGSGTRLTVV.

The chain couples TRBV18 to TRBJ2-5, with D unresolved. The V end was cut by 3 bases, the J end by 5 bases, with 10 bases between. CDR3 length equals 13 residues. Germline V gene sequence: CDR1 KGHSH, CDR2 LQKENI. CDR3 DNA: TGTGCCAGCTCACCCATGGGCGACGAGACCCAGTACTTC. Translating it yields CASSPMGDETQYF. Combining the CDR3 with reference TRBV18 and TRBJ2-5 gives the whole variable domain NAGVMQNPRHLVRRRGQEARLRCSPMKGHSHVYWYRQLPEEGLKFMVYLQKENIIDESGMPKERFSAEFPKEGPSILRIQQVVRGDSAAYFCASSPMGDETQYFGPGTRLLVL.

The gene calls are TRBV9 and TRBJ2-2; D is tentatively TRBD1 or TRBD2 (6 bases each). CDR1 is SGDLS, CDR2 YYNGEE, per germline. With 4 bases removed from V and 6 bases from J, the gap between germline ends came to 16 bases. The CDR3 loop spans 15 amino acids. This chain's CDR3 is CASSLGGLRAGELFF. The CDR3 DNA sequence: TGTGCCAGCAGCCTAGGGGGGCTGCGGGCCGGGGAGCTGTTTTTT.

J is TRBJ2-1 and V is TRBV27; 12 bases match TRBD2. This CDR3 region has 16 residues. J lost 1 base, V lost 8 bases, and 6 bases had no gene match. Germline CDR1 is MNHEY and CDR2 is SMNVEV (reference sequence). Here the CDR3 reads CASGQLAGGSYNEQFF. CDR3 DNA: TGTGCCAGCGGCCAACTAGCGGGGGGATCCTACAATGAGCAGTTCTTC.

This chain uses TRBV7-2 with TRBJ2-3; 8 nucleotides align to TRBD2. Germline V lookup: CDR1 SGHTA, CDR2 FQGNSA. Germline trimming cut 3 bases from V and 5 bases from J; bases unmatched to any gene: 7. CDR3 length equals 15 residues. CDR3 DNA: TGTGCCAGCAGCTTGGCGGGGGGTCTGGAAGATACGCAGTATTTT. Its translation: CASSLAGGLEDTQYF. Variable domain in full (rest from reference TRBV7-2 and TRBJ2-3): GAGVSQSPSNKVTEKGKDVELRCDPISGHTALYWYRQSLGQGLEFLIYFQGNSAPDKSGLPSDRFSAERTGGSVSTLTIQRTQQEDSAVYLCASSLAGGLEDTQYFGPGTRLTVL.

Here the CDR3 reads CAWSDSGIAYNSPLHF. DNA for the CDR3: TGTGCCTGGAGTGATAGTGGAATTGCCTATAATTCACCCCTCCACTTT. The chain has TRBV30 and TRBJ1-6; D unclear. Trimming shortened V by 1 base and J by 2 bases, and 12 bases separated the two germline ends. Germline V lookup: CDR1 GTSNPN, CDR2 SVGIG (reference sequence). The CDR3 consists of 16 residues.

The chain joins TRBV19 to TRBJ1-2; a possible D gene is TRBD1 (5 bases). Germline CDR1 LNHDA, CDR2 SQIVND (reference sequence). The CDR3 is made up of 15 amino acids. Trimming took 3 bases from V and 6 from J, leaving 17 bases between them. CDR3 DNA: TGTGCCAGTAGTATGGAGGGTGCCAGGGTGAATGGCTACACCTTC. Its protein product is CASSMEGARVNGYTF.

This clone has a single count. The chain combines TRBV5-6 with TRBJ1-1; D gene ambiguous. Trimming removed 4 bases at V and 5 bases at J, with 12 bases between. This CDR3 region has 13 residues. CDR1 is SGHDT and CDR2 is YYEEEE in the germline V gene. Written as DNA, the CDR3 is TGTGCCAGCAGCGTAGTTTCGAGGACTGAAGCTTTCTTT. This codes for CASSVVSRTEAFF. Combining the CDR3 with reference TRBV5-6 and TRBJ1-1 gives the whole variable domain DAGVTQSPTHLIKTRGQQVTLRCSPKSGHDTVSWYQQALGQGPQFIFQYYEEEERQRGNFPDRFSGHQFPNYSSELNVNALLLGDSALYLCASSVVSRTEAFFGQGTRLTVV.

The chain joins TRBV7-8 to TRBJ1-2; 7 positions match TRBD1. V shed 4 bases and J 7 bases; nucleotides not matched to a gene: 9. Germline V gives CDR1 SGHVS, CDR2 FQNEAQ. CDR3 size: 14 residues. Written as DNA, the CDR3 is TGTGCCAGCAGCTCCCCTGGGGCAGGGGGTGGCTACACCTTC. As protein: CASSSPGAGGGYTF.

This clone has a handful of counts. V usage is TRBV6-4 and J usage is TRBJ2-5, with D maybe TRBD2 (5 bases). V lost 0 bases, J lost 0 bases, and 14 bases lay in between. CDR3 length: 17 amino acids. The germline V gene has CDR1 MRHNA and CDR2 SNTAGT. The CDR3 spells CASSDSIRSSYQETQYF. DNA of the CDR3: TGTGCCAGCAGTGACTCGATTCGGTCTAGCTACCAAGAGACCCAGTACTTC.

The J gene is TRBJ1-1, the V gene TRBV19; TRBD1 matches 8 bases. The trim removed 3 bases at V and 7 bases at J, leaving 10 bases unmatched. This CDR3 contains 15 residues. Germline V CDR1 and CDR2: LNHDA, SQIVND (reference sequence). CDR3 DNA sequence: TGTGCCAGTAGTATCCAGACAGGGGTTAGGGGTGAAGCTTTCTTT. Translation gives CASSIQTGVRGEAFF. Based on the CDR3 plus reference TRBV19 and TRBJ1-1, the full variable domain is DGGITQSPKYLFRKEGQNVTLSCEQNLNHDAMYWYRQDPGQGLRLIYYSQIVNDFQKGDIAEGYSVSREKKESFPLTVTSAQKNPTAFYLCASSIQTGVRGEAFFGQGTRLTVV.

This chain's CDR3 is CASSLDLWSSYEQYF. The CDR3 DNA follows: TGTGCCAGCAGCTTAGATCTGTGGAGCTCCTACGAGCAGTACTTC. The chain couples TRBV11-2 to TRBJ2-5; D call uncertain. The closer fit of TRBJ2-7 to the DNA end suggests the J call may be wrong. The CDR3 totals 15 residues. CDR1 and CDR2 (germline): SGHAT, FQNNGV.

This chain connects TRBV6-5 to TRBJ2-5, with a tentative D call TRBD1 (5 bases). Germline V gives CDR1 MNHEY, CDR2 SVGAGI. Trimming shortened V by 5 bases and J by 1 base, and 14 bases separated the two germline ends. CDR3 length: 15 amino acids. This chain's CDR3 is CASSPGTGPQETQYF. CDR3 nucleotides: TGTGCCAGCAGTCCTGGAACAGGACCCCAAGAGACCCAGTACTTC.

This chain joins TRBV4-3 and TRBJ2-3, with D possibly being TRBD2 (6 bases). The CDR3 has 17 residues. V was pared by 6 bases and J by 6 bases, with 25 bases between. CDR1 is LGHNA, CDR2 YSLEER, per germline. The CDR3 DNA is TGCGCCAGCAGTCCCTTACCCACTAGCATCTCGGAGGATACGCAGTATTTT. This gives the protein CASSPLPTSISEDTQYF.

The chain combines TRBV4-1 with TRBJ2-2, with TRBD2 identical over 14 bases. With V trimmed by 4 bases and J by 6 bases, 13 bases remained unmatched. Per the germline V gene, CDR1 is MGHRA and CDR2 is YSYEKL. This CDR3 is 19 amino acids long. The CDR3: CASSLQPRGTSGGSGELFF. CDR3 in DNA: TGCGCCAGCAGCCTCCAGCCACGGGGGACTAGCGGGGGCTCCGGGGAGCTGTTTTTT.

The genes are TRBV7-9 and TRBJ2-3, with D tentatively TRBD2 (5 bases). The CDR3 contains 14 residues. Trimming took 4 bases from V and 6 from J, leaving 14 bases between them. Germline CDR1 SEHNR, CDR2 FQNEAQ (reference sequence). CDR3 residues: CASSSLSPGDTQYF. In DNA, the CDR3 is TGTGCCAGCAGCTCGCTATCGCCGGGGGATACGCAGTATTTT.

This clone was picked up one time. The rearrangement joins TRBV6-5 to TRBJ1-2; TRBD1 matches 7 bases. Germline V gives CDR1 MNHEY, CDR2 SVGAGI. The CDR3 is 16 amino acids. The V gene end was trimmed by 2 bases and the J gene end by 4 bases; junction bases not matched to a gene: 10. The CDR3 protein is CASSYVRTGGFYGYTF. Here the CDR3 DNA reads TGTGCCAGCAGTTACGTCCGGACAGGAGGTTTCTATGGCTACACCTTC.

This clone has a single count. V and J are TRBV6-5 and TRBJ2-2, with D unclear. The germline gives CDR1 MNHEY, CDR2 SVGAGI. This CDR3 region has 16 residues. V lost 0 bases and J lost 0, with 8 bases in between. The CDR3 DNA reads TGTGCCAGCAGTTACTCAGATATTCCGAACACCGGGGAGCTGTTTTTT. Residues: CASSYSDIPNTGELFF.

The rearrangement uses TRBV30 and TRBJ1-6, with TRBD1 as a possible D gene (5 bases). The CDR3 length is 11 residues. V shed 4 bases and J shed 14 bases, with 12 bases lying between them. Germline V gene sequence: CDR1 GTSNPN, CDR2 SVGIG (reference sequence). The CDR3 here is CAWTGGGTLHF. As DNA, the CDR3 is TGTGCCTGGACTGGGGGGGGAACCCTCCACTTT.